This passage covers 5 T cell receptor beta chains from one sample sequenced in a study of PD-1 blockade in classical Hodgkin lymphoma. Some clones are missing from TCRdb's copy, which holds only in-frame ones; the method was immunoSEQ multiplex PCR. This sample has about 14,000 clones, with about 86% found just once. Every one of the patients relapsed after autologous stem cell transplantation (brentuximab vedotin exposure was variable). This specimen consisted of peripheral blood mononuclear cells (PBMCs), obtained before the second cycle of nivolumab. These receptors came from a human donor with classical Hodgkin lymphoma.

This chain connects TRBV15 to TRBJ1-5; TRBD1 agrees at 7 bases. This CDR3 is 15 amino acids long. Germline-derived CDR1 and CDR2 are LNHNV and YYDKDF (reference sequence). The trim removed 5 bases at V and 6 bases at J, leaving 10 bases unmatched. In DNA form, the CDR3 reads TGTGCCACCAGCCAGACAGGGACTCGGGGTCAGCCCCAGCATTTT. Protein product: CATSQTGTRGQPQHF.

This rearrangement joins TRBV25-1 to TRBJ2-3; D unclear. Deletions cut 6 bases from V and 14 bases from J, with 12 bases between. The CDR3 has 10 amino acids. Germline V gene data show CDR1 as MGHDK and CDR2 as SYGVNS. CDR3 in amino acids: CASRDLTTYF. CDR3 sequence (DNA): TGTGCCAGCAGGGACCTTACTACGTATTTT. Using reference TRBV25-1 and TRBJ2-3 for the parts outside the CDR3, the full variable domain is EADIYQTPRYLVIGTGKKITLECSQTMGHDKMYWYQQDPGMELHLIHYSYGVNSTEKGDLSSESTVSRIRTEHFPLTLESARPSHTSQYLCASRDLTTYFGPGTRLTVL.

This rearrangement joins TRBV7-2 to TRBJ1-6, with D perhaps matching TRBD1 (5 bases). This CDR3 region has 15 residues. The germline V gene encodes CDR1 SGHTA and CDR2 FQGNSA. V was shortened by 1 base and J by 10 bases, with 14 bases between the two germline ends. The CDR3 loop is CASSLGEGSVSPLHF. The CDR3 region has the DNA TGTGCCAGCAGCTTAGGAGAGGGGAGCGTGTCACCCCTCCACTTT.

This clone was observed a handful of times. The chain employs TRBV9 and TRBJ2-1; D could derive from TRBD1 or TRBD2 (6 bases each). V was shortened by 0 bases and J by 2 bases, with 12 bases between the two germline ends. Germline V gene sequence: CDR1 SGDLS, CDR2 YYNGEE. The CDR3 has 16 residues. CDR3 sequence reads: CASSVADGGTYNEQFF. The CDR3 nucleotides read TGTGCCAGCAGCGTAGCTGACGGGGGCACCTACAATGAGCAGTTCTTC.

The J gene is TRBJ1-5, the V gene TRBV28, with 9 bases identical to TRBD1. CDR1 and CDR2 (germline): MDHEN, SYDVKM. After removal of 6 bases from V and 0 bases from J, the junction contained 9 bases not matched to a gene. The CDR3 is made up of 17 amino acids. As DNA, the CDR3 is TGTGCCAGCAGGGGGACAGGGTATACGGTTAGCAATCAGCCCCAGCATTTT. Residues: CASRGTGYTVSNQPQHF.